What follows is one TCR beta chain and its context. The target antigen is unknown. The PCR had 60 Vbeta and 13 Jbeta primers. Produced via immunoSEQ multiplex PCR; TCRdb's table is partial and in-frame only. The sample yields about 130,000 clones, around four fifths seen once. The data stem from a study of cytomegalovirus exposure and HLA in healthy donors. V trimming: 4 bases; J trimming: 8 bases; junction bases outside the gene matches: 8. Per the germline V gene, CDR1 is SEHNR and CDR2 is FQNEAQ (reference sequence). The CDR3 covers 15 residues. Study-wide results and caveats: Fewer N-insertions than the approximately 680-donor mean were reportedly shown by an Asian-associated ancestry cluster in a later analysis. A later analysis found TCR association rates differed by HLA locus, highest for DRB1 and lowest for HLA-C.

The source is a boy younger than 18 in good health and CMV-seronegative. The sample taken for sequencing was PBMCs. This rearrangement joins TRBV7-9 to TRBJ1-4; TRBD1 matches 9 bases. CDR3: CASSSWTGAHEKLFF. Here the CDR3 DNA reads TGTGCCAGCAGCTCTTGGACAGGGGCTCACGAAAAACTGTTTTTT.